This T cell receptor (beta chain) was documented in a study of Ad26.COV2.S vaccination and SARS-CoV-2 variants. Germline V gene sequence: CDR1 LGHDT, CDR2 YNNKEL (reference sequence). J gave up 4 bases and V 0 bases, and 8 bases lay outside the gene matches. The CDR3 spans 16 residues. Broader study findings: Considerable breadth of spike-specific CD8+ and CD4+ T cell responses has reportedly been documented following vaccination. Recipients of either vaccine or placebo displayed similar breadth of non-spike TCRs. The TCR breadth and depth analyses may have understated or missed part of the total T cell responses.

Profiled with immunoSEQ multiplex PCR; TCRdb holds only in-frame clones, not every one. The sample records around 350,000 clones, around 92% being singletons. Concerning this clone itself: The antigen is undetermined.

Sequences were derived from peripheral blood, sampled after recovery from COVID-19. The V gene is TRBV3-1 (or the pseudogene TRBV3-2), the J gene TRBJ1-2, with 7 bases fitting TRBD1. The sequence came from a human donor who had recovered from COVID-19. CDR3 sequence (DNA): TGTGCCAGCAGCCAAGATCCCCACGGACAGGCCTATGGCTACACCTTC. It specifies CASSQDPHGQAYGYTF.